Below, 8 T cell receptor beta chains from the same sample are listed, as sequenced in a study of blood T cells in healthy people across ages. A second PCR of 7 to 11 cycles used a sample-barcoded 5' primer and a J-beta primer mix. TCRdb called the 5' RACE reads again in MiXCR, with one record for every CDR3 protein. The sample shows 630,000 or so distinct CDR3 sequences, about 30% of them seen only once. The sample taken for sequencing was blood. The receptors originated from a woman older than 75 in good health.

This clonotype was seen ten or more times. V usage is TRBV5-1 and J usage is TRBJ2-7; the match to TRBD2 covers 9 bases. The CDR3 covers 14 residues. The trim removed 3 bases at V and 6 bases at J, leaving 7 bases unmatched. In germline, CDR1 is SGHRS, CDR2 YFSETQ. The CDR3, as DNA: TGCGCCAGCAGCTCCCGGACAGCGGGGGGCGAGCAGTACTTC. It codes for CASSSRTAGGEQYF.

The sample holds one count of this clonotype. The V and J genes are TRBV28 and TRBJ2-3, with D possibly TRBD2 on 5 matching bases. Germline assignment: CDR1 MDHEN and CDR2 SYDVKM. The ends were cut back, 4 bases at V and 3 bases at J, with 20 bases in the middle. The CDR3 extends over 17 amino acids. In DNA form, the CDR3 reads TGTGCCAGCAGTTCTCGGACCAAGACTGGCGGGACAGATACGCAGTATTTT. Translated: CASSSRTKTGGTDTQYF.

Worth noting for this clonotype: One base away lies a much larger clone, so this may be a sequencing read error. The chain links TRBV7-6 to TRBJ2-3; D remains ambiguous. The V gene's germline CDR1 is SGHVS and CDR2 FNYEAQ. This CDR3 has 12 residues. Trimming stripped 0 bases from V and 5 bases from J, with 3 bases between. This CDR3 reads CASSLAQDTQYF. The CDR3, as DNA: TGTGCCAGCAGCTTAGCGCAAGATACGCAGTATTTT.

Worth noting for this clonotype: A single base separates this from a much larger clone, so it may be a read error. The chain carries TRBV5-1 and TRBJ2-3; 9 bases map to TRBD1. V lost 8 bases, J lost 4 bases, and 11 bases stayed unmatched. CDR1 is SGHRS, CDR2 YFSETQ, per germline. The CDR3 totals 15 residues. The CDR3 here is CARSHRGQRADTQYF. CDR3 bases: TGCGCCAGAAGCCACAGGGGGCAAAGGGCAGATACGCAGTATTTT.

This clonotype was picked up many times. The rearrangement joins TRBV20-1 to TRBJ2-7; a weak D match, TRBD1 (5 bases). The germline gives CDR1 DFQATT, CDR2 SNEGSKA (reference sequence). This CDR3 is built from 13 residues. Trimming took off 6 bases at V and 2 bases at J, with 14 bases between the two ends. For the CDR3, the DNA is TGCAGTGCCCAACAGGTCACGGCCTACGAGCAGTACTTC. Amino acid sequence: CSAQQVTAYEQYF.

This clonotype appeared a single time. The germline gene is not matched at one end of the junction; a read error may be the cause. This chain uses TRBV12-3 or TRBV12-4 with TRBJ2-3; D is unresolved. The CDR3 covers 13 residues. CDR3 protein: CASRTASTDTEYF. The CDR3 nucleotides are TGTGCCAGCAGAACGGCGAGCACAGATACGGAGTATTTT.

This clonotype has a count of ten or more. The chain couples TRBV20-1 to TRBJ2-7, with TRBD2 matching 8 bases. This CDR3 region has 16 residues. J was trimmed by 2 bases and V by 5 bases; bases with no gene match: 14. Germline V lookup: CDR1 DFQATT, CDR2 SNEGSKA (reference sequence). The CDR3 loop reads CSARSFPGTRTYEQYF. CDR3 nucleotides: TGCAGTGCTCGATCCTTTCCCGGGACTAGAACCTACGAGCAGTACTTC.

Points on this clonotype: A much larger clone sits a single nucleotide away, making a read error possible. The V and J genes are TRBV14 and TRBJ1-5, with unresolved D. Germline V gene sequence: CDR1 SGHDN, CDR2 FVKESK. Trimming left V 0 bases short and J 0 bases short, with 0 bases between. The CDR3 has 13 amino acids. CDR3 amino acids: CASSQDSNQPQHF. CDR3 nucleotides: TGTGCCAGCAGCCAAGATAGCAATCAGCCCCAGCATTTT.